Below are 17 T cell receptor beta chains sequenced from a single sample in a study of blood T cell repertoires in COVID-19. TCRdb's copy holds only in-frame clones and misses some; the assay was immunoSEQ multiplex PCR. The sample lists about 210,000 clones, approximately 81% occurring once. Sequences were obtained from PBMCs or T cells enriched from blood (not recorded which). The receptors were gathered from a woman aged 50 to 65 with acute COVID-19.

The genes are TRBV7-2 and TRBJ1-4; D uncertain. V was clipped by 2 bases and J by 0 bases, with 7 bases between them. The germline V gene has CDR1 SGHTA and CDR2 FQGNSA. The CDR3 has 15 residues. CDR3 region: CASSLQSATNEKLFF. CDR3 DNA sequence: TGTGCCAGCAGCTTACAGTCTGCAACTAATGAAAAACTGTTTTTT.

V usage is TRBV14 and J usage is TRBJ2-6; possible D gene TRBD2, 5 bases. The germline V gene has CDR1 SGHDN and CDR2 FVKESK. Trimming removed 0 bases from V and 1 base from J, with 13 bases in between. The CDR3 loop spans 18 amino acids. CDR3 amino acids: CASSQDVAGWSGANVLTF. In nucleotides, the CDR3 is TGTGCCAGCAGCCAAGATGTGGCGGGTTGGTCTGGGGCCAACGTCCTGACTTTC.

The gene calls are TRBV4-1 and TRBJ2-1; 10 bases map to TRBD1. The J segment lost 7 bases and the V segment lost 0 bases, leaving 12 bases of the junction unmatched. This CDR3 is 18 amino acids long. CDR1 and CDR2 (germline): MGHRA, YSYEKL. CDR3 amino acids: CASSQDHGGQGGRNEQFF. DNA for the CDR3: TGCGCCAGCAGCCAAGATCACGGTGGACAGGGGGGTCGAAATGAGCAGTTCTTC.

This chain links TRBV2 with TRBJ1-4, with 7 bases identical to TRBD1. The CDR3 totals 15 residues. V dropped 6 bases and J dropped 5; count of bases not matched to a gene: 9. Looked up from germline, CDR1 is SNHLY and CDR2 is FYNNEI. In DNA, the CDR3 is TGTGCCAGCAGGGAGAGGACAGGACGGAATGAAAAACTGTTTTTT. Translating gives CASRERTGRNEKLFF.

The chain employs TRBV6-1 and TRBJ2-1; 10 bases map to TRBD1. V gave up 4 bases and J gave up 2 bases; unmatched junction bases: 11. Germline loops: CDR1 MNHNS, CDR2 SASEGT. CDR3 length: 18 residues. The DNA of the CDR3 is TGTGCCAGCAGTGTTACTACGGGACAGGGGATAGCCTACAATGAGCAGTTCTTC. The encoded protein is CASSVTTGQGIAYNEQFF.

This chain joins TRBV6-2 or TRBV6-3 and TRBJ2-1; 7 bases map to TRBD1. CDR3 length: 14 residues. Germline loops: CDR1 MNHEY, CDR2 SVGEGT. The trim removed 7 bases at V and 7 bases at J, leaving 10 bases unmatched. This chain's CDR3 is CASTPTGRLNEQFF. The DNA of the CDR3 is TGTGCCAGCACCCCGACAGGGCGTCTTAATGAGCAGTTCTTC.

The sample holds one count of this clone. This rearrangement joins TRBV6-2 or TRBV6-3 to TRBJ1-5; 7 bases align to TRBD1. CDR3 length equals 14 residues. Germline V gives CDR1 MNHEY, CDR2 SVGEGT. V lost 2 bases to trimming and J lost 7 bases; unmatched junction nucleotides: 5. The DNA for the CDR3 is TGTGCCAGCAGTTACAGGGGGCTTCGGCAGCCCCAGCATTTT. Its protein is CASSYRGLRQPQHF.

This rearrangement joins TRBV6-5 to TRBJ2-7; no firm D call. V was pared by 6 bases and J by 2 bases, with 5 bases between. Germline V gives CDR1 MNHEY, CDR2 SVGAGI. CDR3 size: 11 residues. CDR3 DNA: TGTGCCAGCAGCACAACCTACGAGCAGTACTTC. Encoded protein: CASSTTYEQYF.

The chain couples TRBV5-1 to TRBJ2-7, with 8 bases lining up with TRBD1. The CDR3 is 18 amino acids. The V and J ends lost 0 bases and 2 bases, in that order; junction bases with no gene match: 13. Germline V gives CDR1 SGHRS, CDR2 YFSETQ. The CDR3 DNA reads TGCGCCAGCAGCTTGGCCTTATTCGGACAGGGTCCTACCTACGAGCAGTACTTC. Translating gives CASSLALFGQGPTYEQYF.

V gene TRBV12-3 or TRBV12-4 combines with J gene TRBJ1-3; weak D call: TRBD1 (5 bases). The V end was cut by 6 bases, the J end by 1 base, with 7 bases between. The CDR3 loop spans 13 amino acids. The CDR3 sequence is CASRRGSGNTIYF. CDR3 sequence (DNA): TGTGCCAGCAGACGGGGGTCTGGAAACACCATATATTTT.

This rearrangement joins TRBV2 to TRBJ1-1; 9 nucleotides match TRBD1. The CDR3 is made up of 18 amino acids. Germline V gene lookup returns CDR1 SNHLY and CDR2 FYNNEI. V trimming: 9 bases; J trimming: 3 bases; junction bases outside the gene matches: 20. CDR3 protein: CARRNAPRTTGGHTEAFF. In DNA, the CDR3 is TGTGCCAGACGAAACGCCCCTAGGACTACAGGGGGCCACACTGAAGCTTTCTTT.

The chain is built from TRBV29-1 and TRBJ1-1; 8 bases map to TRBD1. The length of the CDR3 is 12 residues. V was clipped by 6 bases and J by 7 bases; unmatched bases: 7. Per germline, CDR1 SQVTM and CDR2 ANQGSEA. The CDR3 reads CSVERTGYEAFF. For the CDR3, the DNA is TGCAGCGTGGAACGGACAGGGTATGAAGCTTTCTTT.

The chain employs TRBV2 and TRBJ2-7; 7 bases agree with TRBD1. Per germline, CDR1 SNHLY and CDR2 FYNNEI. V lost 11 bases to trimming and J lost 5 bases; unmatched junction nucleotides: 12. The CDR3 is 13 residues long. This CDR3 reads CAAISKGADEQYF. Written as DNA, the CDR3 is TGTGCCGCGATCAGTAAGGGGGCGGACGAGCAGTACTTC.

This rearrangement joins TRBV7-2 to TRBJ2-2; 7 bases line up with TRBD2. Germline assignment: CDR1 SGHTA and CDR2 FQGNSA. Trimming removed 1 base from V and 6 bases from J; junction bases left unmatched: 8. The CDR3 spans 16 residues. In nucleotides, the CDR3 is TGTGCCAGCAGCTTAGGATCGCGGGGGAGGCCCGGGGAGCTGTTTTTT. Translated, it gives CASSLGSRGRPGELFF.

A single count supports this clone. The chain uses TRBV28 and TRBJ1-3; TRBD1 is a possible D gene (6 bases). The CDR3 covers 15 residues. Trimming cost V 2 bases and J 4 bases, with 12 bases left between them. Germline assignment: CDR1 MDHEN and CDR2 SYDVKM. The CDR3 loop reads CASSLGGALGNTIYF. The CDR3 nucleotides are TGTGCCAGCAGTTTAGGGGGGGCGCTGGGAAACACCATATATTTT. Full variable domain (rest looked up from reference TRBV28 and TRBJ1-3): DVKVTQSSRYLVKRTGEKVFLECVQDMDHENMFWYRQDPGLGLRLIYFSYDVKMKEKGDIPEGYSVSREKKERFSLILESASTNQTSMYLCASSLGGALGNTIYFGEGSWLTVV.

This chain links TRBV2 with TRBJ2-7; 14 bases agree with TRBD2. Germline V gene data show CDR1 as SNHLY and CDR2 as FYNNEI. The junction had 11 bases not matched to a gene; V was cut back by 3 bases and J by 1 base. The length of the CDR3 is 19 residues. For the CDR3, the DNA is TGTGCCAGCAGTGACCTCGGGACTAGCGGGAGAATGGGATCCTACGAGCAGTACTTC. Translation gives CASSDLGTSGRMGSYEQYF.

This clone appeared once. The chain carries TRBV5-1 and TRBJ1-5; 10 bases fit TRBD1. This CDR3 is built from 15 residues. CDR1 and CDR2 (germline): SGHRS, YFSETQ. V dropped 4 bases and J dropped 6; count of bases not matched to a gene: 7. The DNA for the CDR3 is TGCGCCAGCAGCCAGACGACAGGGGGCGGTCAGCCCCAGCATTTT. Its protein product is CASSQTTGGGQPQHF.